These T cell receptor beta chains were read from a single sample in a study of blood T cell repertoires in COVID-19. Libraries were prepared by immunoSEQ multiplex PCR; TCRdb keeps only in-frame clonotypes and omits some of them. The sample consists of 160,000 or so clones, more than 80% of them appearing once. The sample consisted of peripheral blood. Receptors originate from a human donor in a cohort sampled during active COVID-19. CDR3s include the opening cysteine and the closing phenylalanine or tryptophan. The order of the fields is J gene, clone size, D gene, V gene, CDR3 protein, CDR3 DNA. A D gene is named only where the DNA matches it firmly. The size entry is marked missing in some rows and otherwise reads once, few, many or a size class.

J gene: TRBJ2-2; clone size: NA; D gene: TRBD2; V gene: TRBV6-4; CDR3 protein: CASRDSSGGLNGELFF; CDR3 DNA: TGTGCCAGCAGAGACTCTAGCGGGGGTCTGAACGGGGAGCTGTTTTTT
J gene: TRBJ1-4; clone size: NA; D gene: TRBD1; V gene: TRBV7-9; CDR3 protein: CASSLALAGGNEKLFF; CDR3 DNA: TGTGCCAGCAGCTTAGCGCTGGCAGGGGGCAATGAAAAACTGTTTTTT
J gene: TRBJ2-7; clone size: NA; D gene: NA; V gene: TRBV6-5; CDR3 protein: CAGGIYYEQYF; CDR3 DNA: TGTGCCGGAGGGATTTATTACGAGCAGTACTTC
J gene: TRBJ2-3; clone size: NA; D gene: TRBD2; V gene: TRBV6-6; CDR3 protein: CASSPDPGGTQYF; CDR3 DNA: TGTGCCAGCAGTCCCGACCCCGGGGGGACGCAGTATTTT
J gene: TRBJ1-1; clone size: NA; D gene: TRBD1; V gene: TRBV7-9; CDR3 protein: CASSARGTGGTEAFF; CDR3 DNA: TGTGCCAGCAGCGCAAGGGGGACAGGAGGGACTGAAGCTTTCTTT
J gene: TRBJ2-1; clone size: NA; D gene: NA; V gene: TRBV13; CDR3 protein: CASSLRRGSSSDEQFF; CDR3 DNA: TGTGCCAGCAGCTTACGTAGGGGTAGCAGCTCTGATGAGCAGTTCTTC
J gene: TRBJ1-5; clone size: NA; D gene: TRBD1; V gene: TRBV4-3; CDR3 protein: CASSQDLYRGQPQHF; CDR3 DNA: TGCGCCAGCAGCCAAGATCTCTACAGGGGCCAGCCCCAGCATTTT
J gene: TRBJ1-1; clone size: NA; D gene: NA; V gene: TRBV6-5; CDR3 protein: CASSYGTRVNDEAFF; CDR3 DNA: TGTGCCAGCAGTTATGGGACACGCGTTAACGATGAAGCTTTCTTT
J gene: TRBJ1-1; clone size: NA; D gene: NA; V gene: TRBV7-9; CDR3 protein: CASSLGGGTEAFF; CDR3 DNA: TGTGCCAGCAGCTTAGGAGGTGGAACTGAAGCTTTCTTT
J gene: TRBJ2-5; clone size: NA; D gene: NA; V gene: TRBV9; CDR3 protein: CASSVAGAGARRETQYF; CDR3 DNA: TGTGCCAGCAGCGTAGCTGGCGCGGGGGCCCGACGGGAGACCCAGTACTTC
J gene: TRBJ2-1; clone size: few; D gene: TRBD2; V gene: TRBV29-1; CDR3 protein: CSVKWTSGSEQFF; CDR3 DNA: TGCAGCGTCAAGTGGACTAGCGGGAGTGAGCAGTTCTTC
J gene: TRBJ2-2; clone size: NA; D gene: NA; V gene: TRBV7-6; CDR3 protein: CASSPTGAGELFF; CDR3 DNA: TGTGCCAGCAGCCCGACGGGGGCCGGGGAGCTGTTTTTT
J gene: TRBJ1-5; clone size: NA; D gene: NA; V gene: TRBV7-3; CDR3 protein: CARPWTDQPQHF; CDR3 DNA: TGTGCCCGACCCTGGACAGATCAGCCCCAGCATTTT
J gene: TRBJ2-5; clone size: few; D gene: NA; V gene: TRBV6-5; CDR3 protein: CASSRDTAGAQYF; CDR3 DNA: TGTGCCAGCAGTAGAGACACGGCAGGGGCCCAGTACTTC
J gene: TRBJ1-2; clone size: many; D gene: TRBD1; V gene: TRBV12-3/TRBV12-4; CDR3 protein: CASSGTGGYGYTF; CDR3 DNA: TGTGCCAGCAGCGGGACAGGCGGCTATGGCTACACCTTC
J gene: TRBJ2-3; clone size: NA; D gene: TRBD1; V gene: TRBV5-1; CDR3 protein: CASSPGQVSDTQYF; CDR3 DNA: TGCGCCAGCAGCCCGGGACAGGTGTCAGATACGCAGTATTTT
J gene: TRBJ2-2; clone size: NA; D gene: TRBD1; V gene: TRBV28; CDR3 protein: CASSLPRRTGGTGELFF; CDR3 DNA: TGTGCCAGCAGTTTACCACGCCGGACAGGGGGTACCGGGGAGCTGTTTTTT
J gene: TRBJ1-5; clone size: NA; D gene: NA; V gene: TRBV28; CDR3 protein: CASRETGSNQPQHF; CDR3 DNA: TGTGCCAGCAGAGAGACAGGTAGCAATCAGCCCCAGCATTTT
J gene: TRBJ1-2; clone size: NA; D gene: NA; V gene: TRBV27; CDR3 protein: CASGSLGGDGYTF; CDR3 DNA: TGTGCCAGCGGCTCGTTGGGGGGAGATGGCTACACCTTC
J gene: TRBJ1-5; clone size: NA; D gene: TRBD1; V gene: TRBV19; CDR3 protein: CASRSRDSVAQPQHF; CDR3 DNA: TGTGCCAGTAGGAGCCGGGACAGCGTGGCTCAGCCCCAGCATTTT
J gene: TRBJ1-1; clone size: NA; D gene: NA; V gene: TRBV5-1; CDR3 protein: CASSFEDGGTEAFF; CDR3 DNA: TGCGCCAGCAGCTTTGAGGATGGTGGCACTGAAGCTTTCTTT
J gene: TRBJ1-4; clone size: NA; D gene: TRBD1; V gene: TRBV18; CDR3 protein: CASSLQQGASNEKLFF; CDR3 DNA: TGTGCCAGCTCACTTCAACAGGGGGCATCTAATGAAAAACTGTTTTTT
J gene: TRBJ1-6; clone size: NA; D gene: NA; V gene: TRBV7-2; CDR3 protein: CASSGVAAGYSPLHF; CDR3 DNA: TGTGCCAGCAGCGGAGTAGCAGCTGGGTATTCACCCCTCCACTTT
J gene: TRBJ1-1; clone size: NA; D gene: TRBD1; V gene: TRBV10-3; CDR3 protein: CAKNRGWDTEAFF; CDR3 DNA: TGTGCCAAGAACAGGGGATGGGACACTGAAGCTTTCTTT
J gene: TRBJ1-1; clone size: NA; D gene: TRBD1; V gene: TRBV5-5; CDR3 protein: CASSRDREALNTEAFF; CDR3 DNA: TGTGCCAGCAGCAGGGACAGGGAAGCCCTGAACACTGAAGCTTTCTTT
J gene: TRBJ1-5; clone size: NA; D gene: NA; V gene: TRBV14; CDR3 protein: CASSQGTGLNQPQHF; CDR3 DNA: TGTGCCAGCAGCCAGGGAACAGGGTTAAATCAGCCCCAGCATTTT
J gene: TRBJ2-5; clone size: NA; D gene: NA; V gene: TRBV2; CDR3 protein: CASSGQQETQYF; CDR3 DNA: TGTGCCAGCAGTGGACAGCAAGAGACCCAGTACTTC
J gene: TRBJ1-4; clone size: few; D gene: NA; V gene: TRBV7-2; CDR3 protein: CASTLRATNEKLFF; CDR3 DNA: TGTGCCAGTACCCTGCGGGCAACTAATGAAAAACTGTTTTTT
J gene: TRBJ2-7; clone size: NA; D gene: NA; V gene: TRBV5-1; CDR3 protein: CASSLTVSYEQYF; CDR3 DNA: TGCGCCAGCAGCTTAACAGTCTCCTACGAGCAGTACTTC